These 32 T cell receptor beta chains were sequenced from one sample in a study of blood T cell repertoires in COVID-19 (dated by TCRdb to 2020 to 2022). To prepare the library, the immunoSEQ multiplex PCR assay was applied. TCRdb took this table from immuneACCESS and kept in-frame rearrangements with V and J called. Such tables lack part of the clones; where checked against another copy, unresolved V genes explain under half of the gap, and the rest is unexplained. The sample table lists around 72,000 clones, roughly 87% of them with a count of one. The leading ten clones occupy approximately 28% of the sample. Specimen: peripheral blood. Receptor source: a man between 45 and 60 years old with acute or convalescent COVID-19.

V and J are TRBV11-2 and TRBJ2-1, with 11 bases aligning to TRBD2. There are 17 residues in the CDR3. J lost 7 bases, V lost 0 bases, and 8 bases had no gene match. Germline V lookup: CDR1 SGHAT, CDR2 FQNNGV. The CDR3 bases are TGTGCCAGCAGCTTAGATCAGGGTAGCGGGGGGGGAAATGAGCAGTTCTTC. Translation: CASSLDQGSGGGNEQFF.

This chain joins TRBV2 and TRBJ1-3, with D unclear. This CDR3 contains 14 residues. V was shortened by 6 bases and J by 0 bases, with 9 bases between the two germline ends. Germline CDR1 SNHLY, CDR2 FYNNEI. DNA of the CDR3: TGTGCCAGCAGGGCCGGGAGCTCTGGAAACACCATATATTTT. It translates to CASRAGSSGNTIYF. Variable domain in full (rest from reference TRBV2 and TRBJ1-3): EPEVTQTPSHQVTQMGQEVILRCVPISNHLYFYWYRQILGQKVEFLVSFYNNEISEKSEIFDDQFSVERPDGSNFTLKIRSTKLEDSAMYFCASRAGSSGNTIYFGEGSWLTVV.

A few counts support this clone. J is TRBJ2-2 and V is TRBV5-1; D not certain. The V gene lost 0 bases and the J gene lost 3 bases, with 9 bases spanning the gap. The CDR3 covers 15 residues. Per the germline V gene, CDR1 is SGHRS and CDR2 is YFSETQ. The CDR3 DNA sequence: TGCGCCAGCAGCTTGGGCCAGTCCTACACCGGGGAGCTGTTTTTT. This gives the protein CASSLGQSYTGELFF.

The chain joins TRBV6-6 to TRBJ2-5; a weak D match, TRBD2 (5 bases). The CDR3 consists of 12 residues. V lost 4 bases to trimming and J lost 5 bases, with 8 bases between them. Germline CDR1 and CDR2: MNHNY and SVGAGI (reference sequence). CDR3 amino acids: CASSFGKETQYF. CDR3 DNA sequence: TGTGCCAGCAGTTTCGGGAAGGAGACCCAGTACTTC.

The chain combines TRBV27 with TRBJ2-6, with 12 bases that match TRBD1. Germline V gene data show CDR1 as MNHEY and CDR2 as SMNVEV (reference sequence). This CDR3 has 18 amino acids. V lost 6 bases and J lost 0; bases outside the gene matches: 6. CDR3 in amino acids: CASRSPGQGASGANVLTF. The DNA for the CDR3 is TGTGCCAGCAGGAGTCCGGGACAGGGGGCCTCTGGGGCCAACGTCCTGACTTTC.

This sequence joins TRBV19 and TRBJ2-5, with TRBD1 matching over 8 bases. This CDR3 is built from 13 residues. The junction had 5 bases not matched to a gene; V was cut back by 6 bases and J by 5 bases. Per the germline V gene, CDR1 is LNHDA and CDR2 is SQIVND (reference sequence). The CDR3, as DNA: TGTGCCAGTAGCCCGGACAGGGTTGAGACCCAGTACTTC. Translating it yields CASSPDRVETQYF.

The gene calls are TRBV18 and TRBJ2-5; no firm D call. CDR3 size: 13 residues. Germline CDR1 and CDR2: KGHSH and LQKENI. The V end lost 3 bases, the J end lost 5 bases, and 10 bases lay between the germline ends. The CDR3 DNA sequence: TGTGCCAGCTCACCTGGCCTTTCGGAGACCCAGTACTTC. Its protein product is CASSPGLSETQYF. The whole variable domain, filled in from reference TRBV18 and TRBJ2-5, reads NAGVMQNPRHLVRRRGQEARLRCSPMKGHSHVYWYRQLPEEGLKFMVYLQKENIIDESGMPKERFSAEFPKEGPSILRIQQVVRGDSAAYFCASSPGLSETQYFGPGTRLLVL.

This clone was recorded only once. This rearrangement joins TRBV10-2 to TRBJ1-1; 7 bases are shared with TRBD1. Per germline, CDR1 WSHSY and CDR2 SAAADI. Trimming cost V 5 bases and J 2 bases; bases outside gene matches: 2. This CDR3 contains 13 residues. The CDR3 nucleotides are TGCGCCAGCAGTAGACAGGGAAACACTGAAGCTTTCTTT. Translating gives CASSRQGNTEAFF.

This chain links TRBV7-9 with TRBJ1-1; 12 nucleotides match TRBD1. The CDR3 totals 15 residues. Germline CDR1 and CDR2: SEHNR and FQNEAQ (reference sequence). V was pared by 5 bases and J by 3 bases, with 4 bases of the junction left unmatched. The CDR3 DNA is TGTGCCAGCAGCGGCCGGGACAGGGGGCACACTGAAGCTTTCTTT. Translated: CASSGRDRGHTEAFF.

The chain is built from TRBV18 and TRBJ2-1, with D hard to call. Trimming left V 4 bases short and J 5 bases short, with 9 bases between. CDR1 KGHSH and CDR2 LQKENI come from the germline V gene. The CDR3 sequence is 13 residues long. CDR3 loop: CASSLHKNNEQFF. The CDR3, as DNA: TGTGCCAGCTCACTCCACAAAAACAATGAGCAGTTCTTC.

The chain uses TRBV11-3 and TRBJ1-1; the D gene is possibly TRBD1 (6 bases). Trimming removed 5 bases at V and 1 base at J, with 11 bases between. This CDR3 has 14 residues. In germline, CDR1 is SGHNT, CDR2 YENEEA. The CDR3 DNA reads TGTGCCAGCAGCCCAACAGGGAGGAACACTGAAGCTTTCTTT. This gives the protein CASSPTGRNTEAFF. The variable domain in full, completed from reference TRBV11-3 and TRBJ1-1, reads EAGVVQSPRYKIIEKKQPVAFWCNPISGHNTLYWYLQNLGQGPELLIRYENEEAVDDSQLPKDRFSAERLKGVDSTLKIQPAELGDSAVYLCASSPTGRNTEAFFGQGTRLTVV.

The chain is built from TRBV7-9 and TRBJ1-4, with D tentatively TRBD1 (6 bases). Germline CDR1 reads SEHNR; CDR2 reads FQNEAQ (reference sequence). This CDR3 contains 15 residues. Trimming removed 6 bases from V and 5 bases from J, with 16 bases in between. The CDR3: CASRAWDNLNEKLFF. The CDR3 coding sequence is TGTGCCAGCAGAGCTTGGGACAACCTAAATGAAAAACTGTTTTTT.

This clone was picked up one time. CDR3 region: CASSWDRANTGELFF. CDR3 bases: TGCGCCAGCAGCTGGGACAGGGCGAACACCGGGGAGCTGTTTTTT. The V and J genes are TRBV5-1 and TRBJ2-2, with 9 bases matching TRBD1. With V trimmed by 3 bases and J by 0 bases, 0 bases remained unmatched. CDR3 length: 15 residues. CDR1 and CDR2 (germline): SGHRS, YFSETQ.

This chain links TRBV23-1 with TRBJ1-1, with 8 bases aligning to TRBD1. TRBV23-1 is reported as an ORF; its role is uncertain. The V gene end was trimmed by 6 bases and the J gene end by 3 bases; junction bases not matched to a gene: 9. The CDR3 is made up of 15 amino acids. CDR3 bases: TGCGCCAGCAGGATGCGACAGGGGAGAGACACTGAAGCTTTCTTT. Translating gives CASRMRQGRDTEAFF.

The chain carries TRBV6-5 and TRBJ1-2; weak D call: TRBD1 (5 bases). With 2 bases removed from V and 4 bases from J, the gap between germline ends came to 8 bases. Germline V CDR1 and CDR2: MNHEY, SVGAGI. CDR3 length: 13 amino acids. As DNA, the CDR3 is TGTGCCAGCAGTTACGGGGCAGTCTATGGCTACACCTTC. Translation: CASSYGAVYGYTF.

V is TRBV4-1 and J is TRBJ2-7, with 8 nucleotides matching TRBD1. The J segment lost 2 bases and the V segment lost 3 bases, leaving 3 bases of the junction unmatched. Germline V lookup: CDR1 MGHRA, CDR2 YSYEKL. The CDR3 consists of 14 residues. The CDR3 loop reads CASSQETGAYEQYF. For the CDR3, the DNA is TGCGCCAGCAGCCAGGAGACAGGGGCCTACGAGCAGTACTTC.

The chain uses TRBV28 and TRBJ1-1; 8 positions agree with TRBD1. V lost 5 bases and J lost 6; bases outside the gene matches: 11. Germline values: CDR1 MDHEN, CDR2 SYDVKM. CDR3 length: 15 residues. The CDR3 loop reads CASSKRQGPRSEAFF. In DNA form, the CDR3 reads TGTGCCAGCAGTAAAAGACAGGGGCCCCGCTCTGAAGCTTTCTTT.

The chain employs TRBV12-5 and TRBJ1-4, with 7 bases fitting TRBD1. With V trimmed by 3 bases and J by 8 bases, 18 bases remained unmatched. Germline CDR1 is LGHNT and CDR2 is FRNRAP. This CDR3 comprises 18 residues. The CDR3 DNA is TGTGCTAGTGGTTTCCCCCGGACAGGCAGGGACCAATCCGAAAAACTGTTTTTT. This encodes CASGFPRTGRDQSEKLFF.

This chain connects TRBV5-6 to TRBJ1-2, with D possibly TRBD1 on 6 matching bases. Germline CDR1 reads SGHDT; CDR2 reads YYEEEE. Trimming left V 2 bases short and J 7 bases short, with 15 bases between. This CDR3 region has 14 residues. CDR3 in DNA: TGTGCCAGCAGCTTAGCTACAGGGTCGGGTGGCTACACCTTC. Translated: CASSLATGSGGYTF.

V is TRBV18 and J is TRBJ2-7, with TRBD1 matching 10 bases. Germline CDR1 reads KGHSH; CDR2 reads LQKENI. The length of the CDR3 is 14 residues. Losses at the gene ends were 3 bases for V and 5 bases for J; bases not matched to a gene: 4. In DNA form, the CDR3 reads TGTGCCAGCTCACCCGACAGGGGGCGGAACGAGCAGTACTTC. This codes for CASSPDRGRNEQYF. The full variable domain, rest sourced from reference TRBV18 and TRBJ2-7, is NAGVMQNPRHLVRRRGQEARLRCSPMKGHSHVYWYRQLPEEGLKFMVYLQKENIIDESGMPKERFSAEFPKEGPSILRIQQVVRGDSAAYFCASSPDRGRNEQYFGPGTRLTVT.

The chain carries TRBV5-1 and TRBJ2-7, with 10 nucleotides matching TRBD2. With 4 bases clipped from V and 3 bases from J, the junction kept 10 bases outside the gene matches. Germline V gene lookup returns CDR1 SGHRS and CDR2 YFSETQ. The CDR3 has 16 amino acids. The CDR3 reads CASSPRASGGHYEQYF. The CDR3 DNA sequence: TGCGCCAGCAGCCCGAGGGCTAGCGGGGGCCACTACGAGCAGTACTTC.

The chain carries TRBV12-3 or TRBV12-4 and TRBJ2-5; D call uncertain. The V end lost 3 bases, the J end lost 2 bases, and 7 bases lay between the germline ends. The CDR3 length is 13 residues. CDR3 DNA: TGTGCCAGCAGTTTCCCCCCTCAAGAGACCCAGTACTTC. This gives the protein CASSFPPQETQYF.

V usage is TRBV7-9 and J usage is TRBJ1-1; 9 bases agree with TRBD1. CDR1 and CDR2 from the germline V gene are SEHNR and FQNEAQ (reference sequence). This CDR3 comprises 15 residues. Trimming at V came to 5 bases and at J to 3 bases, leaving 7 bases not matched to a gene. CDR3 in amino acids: CASSQGQGGDTEAFF. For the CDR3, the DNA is TGTGCCAGCAGCCAGGGACAGGGCGGGGACACTGAAGCTTTCTTT.

This CDR3 reads CASSQRAGGPTDTQYF. DNA of the CDR3: TGCGCCAGCAGCCAGCGAGCGGGGGGGCCCACAGATACGCAGTATTTT. This sequence joins TRBV5-1 and TRBJ2-3; 10 bases fit TRBD2. Germline CDR1 reads SGHRS; CDR2 reads YFSETQ. This CDR3 spans 16 amino acids. Trimming cost V 4 bases and J 2 bases; bases outside gene matches: 7.

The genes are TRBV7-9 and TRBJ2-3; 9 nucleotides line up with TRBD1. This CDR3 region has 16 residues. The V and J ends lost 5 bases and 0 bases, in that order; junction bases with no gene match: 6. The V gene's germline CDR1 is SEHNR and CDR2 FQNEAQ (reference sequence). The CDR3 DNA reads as TGTGCCAGCAGCAACCGGGACAGGGAAAGCACAGATACGCAGTATTTT. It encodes CASSNRDRESTDTQYF.

CDR3 sequence (DNA): TGTGCCAGCAGCCCCACAGGGGTGAGTAATTCACCCCTCCACTTT. It is translated as CASSPTGVSNSPLHF. The J gene is TRBJ1-6, the V gene TRBV3-1 (or the pseudogene TRBV3-2), with TRBD1 identical over 7 bases. Germline V gene sequence: CDR1 LGHDT, CDR2 YNNKEL (reference sequence). This CDR3 has 15 amino acids. V shed 4 bases, J shed 6 bases, and the junction held 6 bases outside the gene matches.

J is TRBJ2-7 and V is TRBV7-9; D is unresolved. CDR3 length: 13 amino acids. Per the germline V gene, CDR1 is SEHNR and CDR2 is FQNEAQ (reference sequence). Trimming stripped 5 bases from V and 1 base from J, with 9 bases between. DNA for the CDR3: TGTGCCAGCAGCCCTAGTACATCCTACGAGCAGTACTTC. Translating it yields CASSPSTSYEQYF.

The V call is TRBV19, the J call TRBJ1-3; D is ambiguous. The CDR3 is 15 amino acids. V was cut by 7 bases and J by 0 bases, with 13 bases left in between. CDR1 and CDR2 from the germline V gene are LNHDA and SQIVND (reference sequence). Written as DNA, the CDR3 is TGTGCCAGTACCCCCCGCGCTAGCTCTGGAAACACCATATATTTT. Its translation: CASTPRASSGNTIYF.

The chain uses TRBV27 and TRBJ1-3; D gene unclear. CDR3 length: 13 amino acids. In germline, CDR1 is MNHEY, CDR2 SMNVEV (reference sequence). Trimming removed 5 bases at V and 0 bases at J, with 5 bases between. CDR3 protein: CASSPLSGNTIYF. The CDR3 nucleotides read TGTGCCAGCAGTCCCCTCTCTGGAAACACCATATATTTT.

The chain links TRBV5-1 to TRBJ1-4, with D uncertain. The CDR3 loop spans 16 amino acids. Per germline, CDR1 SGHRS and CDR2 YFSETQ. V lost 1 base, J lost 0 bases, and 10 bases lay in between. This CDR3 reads CASSLRSRSTNEKLFF. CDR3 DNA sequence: TGCGCCAGCAGCTTGCGGTCCCGATCAACTAATGAAAAACTGTTTTTT.

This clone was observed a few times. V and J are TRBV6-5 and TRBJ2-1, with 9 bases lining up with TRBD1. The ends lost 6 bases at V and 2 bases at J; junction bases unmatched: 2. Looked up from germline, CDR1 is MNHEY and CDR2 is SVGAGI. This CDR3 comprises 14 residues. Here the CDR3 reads CASRGTGTYNEQFF. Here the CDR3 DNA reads TGTGCCAGCAGGGGGACAGGGACCTACAATGAGCAGTTCTTC.

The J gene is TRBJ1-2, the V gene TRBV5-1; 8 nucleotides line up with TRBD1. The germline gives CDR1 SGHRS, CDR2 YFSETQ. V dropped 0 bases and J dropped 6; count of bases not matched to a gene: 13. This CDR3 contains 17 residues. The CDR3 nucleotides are TGCGCCAGCAGCTTGGGATACCGGGCGACAGGGGATCATGGCTACACCTTC. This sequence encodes CASSLGYRATGDHGYTF.